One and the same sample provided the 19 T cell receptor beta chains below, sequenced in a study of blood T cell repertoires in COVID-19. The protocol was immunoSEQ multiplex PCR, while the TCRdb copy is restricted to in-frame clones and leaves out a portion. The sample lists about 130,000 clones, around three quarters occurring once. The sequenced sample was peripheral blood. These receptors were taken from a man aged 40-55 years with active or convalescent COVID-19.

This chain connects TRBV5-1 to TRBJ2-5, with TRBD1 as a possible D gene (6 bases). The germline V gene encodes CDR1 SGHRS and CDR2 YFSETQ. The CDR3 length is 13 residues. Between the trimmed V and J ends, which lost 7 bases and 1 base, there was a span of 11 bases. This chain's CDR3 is CASRQALQETQYF. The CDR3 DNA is TGCGCCAGCCGACAGGCACTCCAAGAGACCCAGTACTTC.

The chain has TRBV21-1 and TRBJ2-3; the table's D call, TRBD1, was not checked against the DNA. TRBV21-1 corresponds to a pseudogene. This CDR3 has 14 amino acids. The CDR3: CASSEQGGAATQYF. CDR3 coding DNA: TGTGCCAGCAGCGAACAGGGGGGGGCCGCTACGCAGTATTTT.

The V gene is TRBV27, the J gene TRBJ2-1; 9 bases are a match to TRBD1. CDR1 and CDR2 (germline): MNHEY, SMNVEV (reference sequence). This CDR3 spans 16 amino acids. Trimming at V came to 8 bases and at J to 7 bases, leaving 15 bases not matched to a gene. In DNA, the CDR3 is TGTGCCAGCGGGGGGTACGGGACAGGGAAGAGGAATGAGCAGTTCTTC. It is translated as CASGGYGTGKRNEQFF.

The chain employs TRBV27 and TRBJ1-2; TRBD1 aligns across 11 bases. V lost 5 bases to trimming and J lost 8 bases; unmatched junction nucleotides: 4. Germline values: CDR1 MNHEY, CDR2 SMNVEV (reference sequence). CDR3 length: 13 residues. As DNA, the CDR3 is TGTGCCAGCAGTGGACAGGGGGCGCGAGGCTACACCTTC. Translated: CASSGQGARGYTF.

CDR3 DNA sequence: TGTGCCAGCATCGCGGGGGCGGCAGCTAACTATGGCTACACCTTC. The encoded protein is CASIAGAAANYGYTF. The rearrangement uses TRBV6-6 and TRBJ1-2, with a weak D call TRBD1 (6 bases). V was clipped by 7 bases and J by 0 bases, with 15 bases between them. Germline V lookup: CDR1 MNHNY, CDR2 SVGAGI (reference sequence). The CDR3 contains 15 residues.

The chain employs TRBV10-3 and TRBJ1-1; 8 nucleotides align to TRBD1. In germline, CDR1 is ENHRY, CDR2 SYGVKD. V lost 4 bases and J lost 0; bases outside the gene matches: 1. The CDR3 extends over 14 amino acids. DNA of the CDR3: TGTGCCATCAGTGGGACAGGGATGAACACTGAAGCTTTCTTT. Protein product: CAISGTGMNTEAFF.

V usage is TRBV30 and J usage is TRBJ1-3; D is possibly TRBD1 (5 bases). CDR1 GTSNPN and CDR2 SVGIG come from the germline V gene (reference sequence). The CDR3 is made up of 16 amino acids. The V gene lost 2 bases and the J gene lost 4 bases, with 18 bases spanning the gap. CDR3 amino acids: CAWSRTLEGQGNTIYF. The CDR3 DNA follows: TGTGCCTGGAGTCGCACACTGGAGGGGCAAGGAAACACCATATATTTT.

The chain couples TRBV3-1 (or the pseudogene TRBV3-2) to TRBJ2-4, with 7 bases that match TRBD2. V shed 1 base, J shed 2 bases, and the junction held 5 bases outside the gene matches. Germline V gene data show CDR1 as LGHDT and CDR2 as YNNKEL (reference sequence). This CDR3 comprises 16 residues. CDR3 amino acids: CASSQVGGSSKNIQYF. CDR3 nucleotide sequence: TGTGCCAGCAGCCAAGTGGGGGGGAGTTCCAAAAACATTCAGTACTTC.

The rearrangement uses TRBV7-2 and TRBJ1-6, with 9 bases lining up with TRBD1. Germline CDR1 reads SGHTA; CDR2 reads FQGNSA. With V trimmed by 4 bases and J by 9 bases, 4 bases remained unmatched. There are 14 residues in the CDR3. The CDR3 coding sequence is TGTGCCAGCAGCTCCGGGACAGGGAGTTCACCCCTCCACTTT. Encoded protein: CASSSGTGSSPLHF.

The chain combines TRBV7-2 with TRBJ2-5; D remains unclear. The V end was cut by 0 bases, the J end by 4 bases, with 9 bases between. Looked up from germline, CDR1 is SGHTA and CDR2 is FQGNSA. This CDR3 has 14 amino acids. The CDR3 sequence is CASSLAGSRETQYF. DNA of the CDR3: TGTGCCAGCAGCTTAGCTGGTTCGCGAGAGACCCAGTACTTC. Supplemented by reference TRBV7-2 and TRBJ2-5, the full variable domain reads GAGVSQSPSNKVTEKGKDVELRCDPISGHTALYWYRQSLGQGLEFLIYFQGNSAPDKSGLPSDRFSAERTGGSVSTLTIQRTQQEDSAVYLCASSLAGSRETQYFGPGTRLLVL.

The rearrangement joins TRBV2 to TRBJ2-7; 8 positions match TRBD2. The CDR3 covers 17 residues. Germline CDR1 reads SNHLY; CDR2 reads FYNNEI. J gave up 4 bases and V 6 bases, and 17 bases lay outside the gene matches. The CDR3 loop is CASRGASGTSGKYEQYF. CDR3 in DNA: TGTGCCAGCAGGGGAGCTAGTGGAACTAGCGGTAAATACGAGCAGTACTTC.

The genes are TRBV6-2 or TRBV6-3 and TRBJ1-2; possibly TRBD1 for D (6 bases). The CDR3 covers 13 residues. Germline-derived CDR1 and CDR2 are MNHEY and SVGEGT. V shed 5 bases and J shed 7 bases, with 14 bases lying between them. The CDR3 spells CASSTGYRGGYTF. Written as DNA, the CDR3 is TGTGCCAGCAGTACAGGGTATCGTGGTGGCTACACCTTC.

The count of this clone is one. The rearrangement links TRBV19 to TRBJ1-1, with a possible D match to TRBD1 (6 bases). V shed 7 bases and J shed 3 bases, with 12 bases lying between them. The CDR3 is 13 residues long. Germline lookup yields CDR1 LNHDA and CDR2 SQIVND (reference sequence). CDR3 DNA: TGTGCCAGTACGTGGGCAGGGGACACTGAAGCTTTCTTT. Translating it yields CASTWAGDTEAFF.

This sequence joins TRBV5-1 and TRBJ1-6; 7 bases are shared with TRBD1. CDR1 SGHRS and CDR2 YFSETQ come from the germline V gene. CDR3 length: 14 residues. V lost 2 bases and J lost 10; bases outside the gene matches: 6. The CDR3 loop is CASSLGQDRSPLHF. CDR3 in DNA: TGCGCCAGCAGCTTAGGACAGGACCGATCACCCCTCCACTTT.

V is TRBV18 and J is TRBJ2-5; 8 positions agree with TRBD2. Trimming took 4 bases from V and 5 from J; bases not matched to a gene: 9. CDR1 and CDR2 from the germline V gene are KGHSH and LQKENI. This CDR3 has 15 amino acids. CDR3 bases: TGTGCCAGCTCACAACGGACTAGCCCGGCCGAGACCCAGTACTTC. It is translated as CASSQRTSPAETQYF.

This chain's CDR3 is CASRGGDVNQPQHF. The CDR3 region has the DNA TGTGCCAGCAGGGGGGGGGACGTCAATCAGCCCCAGCATTTT. The genes are TRBV11-2 and TRBJ1-5, with D possibly TRBD1 on 5 matching bases. V dropped 6 bases and J dropped 3 bases, with 12 bases sitting between them. CDR1 is SGHAT and CDR2 is FQNNGV in the germline V gene. The CDR3 loop spans 14 amino acids.

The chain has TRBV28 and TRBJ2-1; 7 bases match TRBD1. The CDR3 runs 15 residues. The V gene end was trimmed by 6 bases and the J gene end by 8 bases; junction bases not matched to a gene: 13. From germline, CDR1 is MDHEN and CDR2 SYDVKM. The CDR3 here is CASRRRSTGRDEQFF. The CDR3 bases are TGTGCCAGCAGGCGCCGCTCGACAGGGCGGGATGAGCAGTTCTTC.

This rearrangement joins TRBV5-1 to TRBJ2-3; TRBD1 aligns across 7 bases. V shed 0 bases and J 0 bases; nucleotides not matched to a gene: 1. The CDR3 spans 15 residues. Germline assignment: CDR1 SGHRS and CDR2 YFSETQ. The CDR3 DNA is TGCGCCAGCAGCTTGGGGGACAGAAGCACAGATACGCAGTATTTT. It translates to CASSLGDRSTDTQYF. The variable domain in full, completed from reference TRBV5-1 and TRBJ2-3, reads KAGVTQTPRYLIKTRGQQVTLSCSPISGHRSVSWYQQTPGQGLQFLFEYFSETQRNKGNFPGRFSGRQFSNSRSEMNVSTLELGDSALYLCASSLGDRSTDTQYFGPGTRLTVL.

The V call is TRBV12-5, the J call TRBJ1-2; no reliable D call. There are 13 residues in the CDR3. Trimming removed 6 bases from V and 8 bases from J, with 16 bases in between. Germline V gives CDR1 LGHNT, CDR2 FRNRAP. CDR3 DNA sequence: TGTGCTAGTGGATCCTCATCTCTGGAGGGCTACACCTTC. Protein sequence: CASGSSSLEGYTF.